Listed here are 3 T cell receptor beta chains from one sample, sequenced in a study of beta chain features in type 1 diabetes. Expressed TCRB transcripts were sequenced after all isolated RNA was converted to cDNA. The assay was immunoSEQ multiplex PCR, and TCRdb's table has in-frame clones only and misses some. The repertoire consists of roughly 45,000 clones, with 50% occurring once and the leading ten covering 0.25%. Specimen: stem cell memory CD4+ T cells from blood. The receptor set was obtained from a woman in her 30s in good health.

This clone was observed a single time. The chain combines TRBV5-1 with TRBJ2-3; TRBD2 matches at 9 bases. The CDR3 runs 15 residues. J was trimmed by 3 bases and V by 4 bases; bases with no gene match: 6. The germline V gene has CDR1 SGHRS and CDR2 YFSETQ. CDR3: CASSISGSGTDTQYF. The CDR3 DNA is TGCGCCAGCAGCATTAGCGGGAGTGGGACAGATACGCAGTATTTT.

V usage is TRBV19 and J usage is TRBJ1-5; D gene uncertain. V was shortened by 0 bases and J by 9 bases, with 12 bases between the two germline ends. Germline values: CDR1 LNHDA, CDR2 SQIVND (reference sequence). The CDR3 is made up of 14 amino acids. This CDR3 is CASSIDPDGRPQHF. The DNA of the CDR3 is TGTGCCAGTAGTATAGATCCGGACGGGAGGCCCCAGCATTTT.

In DNA form, the CDR3 reads TGTGCCAGCTCACCCCAGAGCGGATACAATGAGCAGTTCTTC. Its protein product is CASSPQSGYNEQFF. The genes are TRBV18 and TRBJ2-1; tentative D call: TRBD2 (5 bases). Germline V gene data show CDR1 as KGHSH and CDR2 as LQKENI. The germline V and J ends were trimmed by 3 bases and 4 bases, with 10 bases remaining between them. CDR3 size: 14 residues.